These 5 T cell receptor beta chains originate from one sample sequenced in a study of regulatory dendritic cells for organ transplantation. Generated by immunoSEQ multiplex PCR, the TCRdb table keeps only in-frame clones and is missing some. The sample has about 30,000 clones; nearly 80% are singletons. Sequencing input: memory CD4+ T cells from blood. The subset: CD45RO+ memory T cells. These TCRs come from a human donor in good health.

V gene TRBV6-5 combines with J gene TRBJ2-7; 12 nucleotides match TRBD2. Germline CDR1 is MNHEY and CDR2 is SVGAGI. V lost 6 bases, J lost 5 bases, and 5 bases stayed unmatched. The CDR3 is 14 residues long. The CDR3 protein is CASSATSGRNEQYF. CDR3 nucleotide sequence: TGTGCCAGCAGCGCTACTAGCGGGAGGAACGAGCAGTACTTC.

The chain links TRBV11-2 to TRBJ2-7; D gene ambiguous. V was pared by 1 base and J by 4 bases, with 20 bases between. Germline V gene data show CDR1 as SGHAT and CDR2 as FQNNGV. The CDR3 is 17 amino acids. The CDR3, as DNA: TGTGCCAGCAGCTTAGGATCTGGCGTCCTAGGGTCATACGAGCAGTACTTC. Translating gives CASSLGSGVLGSYEQYF.

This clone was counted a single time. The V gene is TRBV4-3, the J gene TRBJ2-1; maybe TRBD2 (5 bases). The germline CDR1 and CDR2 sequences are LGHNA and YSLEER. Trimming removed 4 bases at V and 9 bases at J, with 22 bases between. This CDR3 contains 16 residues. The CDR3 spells CASSLYGGSRRGEQFF. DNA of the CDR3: TGCGCCAGCAGCCTCTATGGCGGCAGCCGACGGGGTGAGCAGTTCTTC.

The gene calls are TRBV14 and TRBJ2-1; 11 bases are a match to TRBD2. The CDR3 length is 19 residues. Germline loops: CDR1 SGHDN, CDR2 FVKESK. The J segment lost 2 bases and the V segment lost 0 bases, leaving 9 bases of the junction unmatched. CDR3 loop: CASSQELSSGRITYNEQFF. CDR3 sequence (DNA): TGTGCCAGCAGCCAAGAATTGTCTAGCGGGAGGATAACCTACAATGAGCAGTTCTTC.

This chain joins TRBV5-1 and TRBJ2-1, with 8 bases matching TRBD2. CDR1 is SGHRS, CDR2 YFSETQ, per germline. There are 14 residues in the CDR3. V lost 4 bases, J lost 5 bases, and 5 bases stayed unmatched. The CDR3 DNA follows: TGCGCCAGCAGCACTAAGCGGGAGAACAATGAGCAGTTCTTC. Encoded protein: CASSTKRENNEQFF.